The clone carrying this T cell receptor (beta chain) has a handful of counts. Its cognate antigen is unknown. This specimen comes from a study of T cells in narcolepsy. Germline loops: CDR1 MNHEY, CDR2 SVGAGI. V gave up 2 bases and J gave up 4 bases; unmatched junction bases: 1. The CDR3 runs 16 residues. Study-level findings and limits: Autoreactive clone sequences were missing from some blood memory CD4+ repertoires. Autoreactive clonotypes reportedly recurred in blood of same and different patients, not controls. Same-patient CSF and blood CD4+ T cell clonotypes included HCRT-specific and TRIB2-specific autoreactive ones.

The method was immunoSEQ multiplex PCR; TCRdb's version includes in-frame clones alone and lacks a portion of them. The sample shows under 35,000 clones, approximately 89% of them seen only once. V and J are TRBV6-5 and TRBJ2-1, with TRBD2 matching 14 bases. Sequencing was done on a sample of memory (CD45RA-) CD4+ T cells from blood. The clonotype originates from a human donor in good health. CDR3 loop: CASSYRTSGRYNEQFF. DNA for the CDR3: TGTGCCAGCAGTTACCGGACTAGCGGGAGGTACAATGAGCAGTTCTTC.